This TCR beta chain appears in the sequencing data of a study of PD-1 blockade in classical Hodgkin lymphoma. As to this clone: Its matching antigen is unknown.

Study-level results: The diversity seen at baseline in complete responders resembled that of newly diagnosed patients.

This CDR3 is built from 16 residues. CDR1 is SGHRS, CDR2 YFSETQ, per germline. Trimming pared 1 base from V and 7 bases from J, leaving 18 bases between. All the patients suffered relapse after autologous stem cell transplantation, and brentuximab vedotin exposure differed. The data were produced by immunoSEQ multiplex PCR, yet TCRdb's version contains in-frame clones alone and is incomplete. Among fewer than 15,000 clones listed, approximately 92% were seen once. The sequence came from a human donor with classical Hodgkin lymphoma. The chain combines TRBV5-1 with TRBJ2-1; D might be TRBD1 or TRBD2, each matching 6 bases. The sequences come from peripheral blood mononuclear cells (PBMCs), collected at baseline. The CDR3 region has the DNA TGCGCCAGCAGCTTGAACGGGGGCACAGGTGGGAATGAGCAGTTCTTC. It specifies CASSLNGGTGGNEQFF.